The clone carrying this T cell receptor beta chain was counted ten times or more. Its matching antigen is unknown. CDR1 is SGHRS and CDR2 is YFSETQ in the germline V gene. The V end lost 3 bases, the J end lost 4 bases, and 11 bases lay between the germline ends. This CDR3 spans 14 amino acids. This entry comes from a study of neurological immune-mediated disorders. Across the whole study: The multiple sclerosis group of roughly 35 included approximately 30 relapsing-remitting and 3 secondary progressive patients. Points from the study as a whole: Phylogenetic grouping assigned the repertoires of 18 of 34 multiple sclerosis patients to a single cluster of related CDR3 sequences. This cluster may be a repertoire-level signature.

The making of cDNA relied on 5'RACE with 10-nucleotide random UMIs. TCRdb re-called the 5' RACE reads with MiXCR, one entry per CDR3 protein. The sample has about 46,000 distinct CDR3 sequences, around 4.5% seen once. The unsorted libraries originated from 2 million PBMCs that had been stored at -80 C. The sequenced material came from PBMCs. This clonotype originated in a woman aged 60-75 years with multiple sclerosis. The V call is TRBV5-1, the J call TRBJ2-1; D is possibly TRBD1 (6 bases). In DNA, the CDR3 is TGCGCCAGCAGCTCAGCTACAGGGTACAATGAGCAGTTCTTC. Its protein is CASSSATGYNEQFF.